This T cell receptor beta chain was sequenced during a study of T-cell reconstitution after alpha-beta-depleted transplantation in children. In this sample, this clonotype turned up a few times. Unique molecular identifiers tagged the TCRbeta library. TCRdb independently ran MiXCR on the PCR reads; one entry per CDR3 protein. Of roughly 350,000 distinct CDR3 sequences listed, 10% were seen once; the top ten hold about 2.3%. The ends lost 4 bases at V and 2 bases at J; junction bases unmatched: 8. CDR3 length equals 16 residues. CDR1 MGHRA and CDR2 YSYEKL come from the germline V gene. Specimen: PBMCs from the stem cell graft donor, collected from the stem cell graft. The receptor comes from a human donor who donated a stem cell graft to a child with acute lymphoblastic leukemia. The J gene is TRBJ2-1, the V gene TRBV4-1; the match to TRBD2 covers 7 bases. The CDR3 nucleotides read TGCGCCAGCAGCCGAGGCGGGAGTATCGCCTACAATGAGCAGTTCTTC. Its translation: CASSRGGSIAYNEQFF.